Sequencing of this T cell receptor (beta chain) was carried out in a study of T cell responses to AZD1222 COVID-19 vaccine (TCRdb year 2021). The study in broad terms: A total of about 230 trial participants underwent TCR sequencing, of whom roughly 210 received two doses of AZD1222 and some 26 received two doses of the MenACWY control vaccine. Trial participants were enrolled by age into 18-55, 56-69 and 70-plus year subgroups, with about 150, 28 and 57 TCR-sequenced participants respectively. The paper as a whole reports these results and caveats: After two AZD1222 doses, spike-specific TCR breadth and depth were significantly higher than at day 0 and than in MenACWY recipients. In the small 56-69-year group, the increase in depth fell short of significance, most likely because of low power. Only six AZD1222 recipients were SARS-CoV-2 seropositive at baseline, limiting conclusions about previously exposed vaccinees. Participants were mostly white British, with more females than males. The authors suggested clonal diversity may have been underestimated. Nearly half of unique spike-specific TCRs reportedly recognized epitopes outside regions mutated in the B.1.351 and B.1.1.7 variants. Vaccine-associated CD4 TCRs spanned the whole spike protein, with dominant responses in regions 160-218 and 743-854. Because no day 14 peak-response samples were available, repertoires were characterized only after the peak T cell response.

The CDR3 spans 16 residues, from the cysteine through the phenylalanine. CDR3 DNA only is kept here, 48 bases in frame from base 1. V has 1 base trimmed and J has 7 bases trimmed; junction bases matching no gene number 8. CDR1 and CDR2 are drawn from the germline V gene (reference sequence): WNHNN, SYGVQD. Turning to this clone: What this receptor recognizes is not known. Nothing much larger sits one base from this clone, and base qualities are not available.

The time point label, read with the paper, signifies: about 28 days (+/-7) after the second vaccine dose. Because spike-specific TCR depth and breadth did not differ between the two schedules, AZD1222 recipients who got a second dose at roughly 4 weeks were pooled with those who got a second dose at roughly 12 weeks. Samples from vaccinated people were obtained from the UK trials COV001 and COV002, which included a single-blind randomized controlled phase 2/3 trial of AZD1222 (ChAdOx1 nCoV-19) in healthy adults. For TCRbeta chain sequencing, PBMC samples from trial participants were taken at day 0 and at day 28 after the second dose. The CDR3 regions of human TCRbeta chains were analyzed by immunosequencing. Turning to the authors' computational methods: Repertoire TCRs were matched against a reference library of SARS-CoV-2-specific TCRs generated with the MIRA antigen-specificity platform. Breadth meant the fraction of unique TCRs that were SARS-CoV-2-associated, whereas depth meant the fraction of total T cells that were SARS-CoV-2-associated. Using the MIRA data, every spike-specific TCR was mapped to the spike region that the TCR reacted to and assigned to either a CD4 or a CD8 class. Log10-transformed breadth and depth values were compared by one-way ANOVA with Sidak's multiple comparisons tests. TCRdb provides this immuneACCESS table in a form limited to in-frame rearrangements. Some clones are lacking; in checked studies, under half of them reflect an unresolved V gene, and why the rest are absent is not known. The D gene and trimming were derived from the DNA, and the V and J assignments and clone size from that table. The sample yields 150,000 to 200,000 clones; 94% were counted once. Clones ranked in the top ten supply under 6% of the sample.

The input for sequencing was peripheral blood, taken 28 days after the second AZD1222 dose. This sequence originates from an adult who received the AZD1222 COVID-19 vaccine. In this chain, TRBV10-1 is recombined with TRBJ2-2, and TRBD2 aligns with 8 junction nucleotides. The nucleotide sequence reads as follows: TGCGCCAGCAGTGAGTTGGCGGGAGGATTGTACGGGGAGCTGTTTTTT. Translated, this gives CASSELAGGLYGELFF.